These 6 T cell receptor beta chains were sequenced from one sample in a study of molecular identifiers for immune sequencing clone quantification. Via MiXCR, TCRdb re-called the PCR reads, giving one row per CDR3 protein. The data contain hundreds of thousands of distinct CDR3 sequences, less than 30% of them singletons. The source material was naive CD8+ T cells from blood, with Jurkat cell RNA spiked in. Subset meaning: FACS-sorted CD8+CD4-CCR7+CD45RA+ naive T cells. These receptor sequences come from a human donor in good health. Some libraries in this study had Jurkat cell RNA spiked in.

As for this clonotype: Given a much more abundant clone one base away, this may be a read error. The rearrangement joins TRBV7-2 to TRBJ2-1; D tentatively fits TRBD1 or TRBD2 (6 bases each). Germline values: CDR1 SGHTA, CDR2 FQGNSA. The CDR3 has 15 amino acids. V was shortened by 3 bases and J by 2 bases, with 11 bases between the two germline ends. CDR3 sequence: CASSFSGATYNEQFF. Here the CDR3 DNA reads TGTGCCAGCAGCTTCTCGGGGGCTACCTACAATGAGCAGTTCTTC. The whole variable domain, filled in from reference TRBV7-2 and TRBJ2-1, reads GAGVSQSPSNKVTEKGKDVELRCDPISGHTALYWYRQSLGQGLEFLIYFQGNSAPDKSGLPSDRFSAERTGGSVSTLTIQRTQQEDSAVYLCASSFSGATYNEQFFGPGTRLTVL.

Comment on this clonotype: A much more abundant neighbour one base away suggests this may be a read error. J is TRBJ2-2 and V is TRBV5-1, with D possibly TRBD2 on 6 matching bases. The CDR3 has 17 residues. The germline V gene has CDR1 SGHRS and CDR2 YFSETQ. V was trimmed by 4 bases and J by 7 bases, leaving 23 bases between them. Here the CDR3 reads CASSHRYGREDVGELFF. CDR3 sequence (DNA): TGCGCCAGCAGCCACAGATACGGCAGGGAGGACGTCGGGGAGCTGTTTTTT.

This clonotype was observed at least ten times. The chain carries TRBV30 and TRBJ2-7, with 9 bases matching TRBD1. This CDR3 contains 14 residues. J gave up 3 bases and V 5 bases, and 8 bases lay outside the gene matches. Germline CDR1 reads GTSNPN; CDR2 reads SVGIG (reference sequence). The CDR3 DNA follows: TGTGCCTGGGGCCCCGGGACAGGGTACTACGAGCAGTACTTC. Residues: CAWGPGTGYYEQYF.

The chain uses TRBV12-3 or TRBV12-4 and TRBJ2-2; the D is unclear. With 6 bases removed from V and 3 bases from J, the gap between germline ends came to 8 bases. The CDR3 is made up of 13 amino acids. The DNA of the CDR3 is TGTGCCAGCAGCGCCATGGACACCGGGGAGCTGTTTTTT. As protein: CASSAMDTGELFF.

This clonotype was detected ten times or more. This chain uses TRBV12-3 or TRBV12-4 with TRBJ1-1; possibly TRBD1 for D (6 bases). The V end was cut by 10 bases, the J end by 11 bases, with 23 bases between. The CDR3 extends over 13 amino acids. This CDR3 is CATGNPSGAQAFF. The CDR3 DNA sequence: TGTGCCACCGGTAACCCATCGGGGGCGCAGGCTTTCTTT.

This clonotype has a handful of counts. The V call is TRBV5-1, the J call TRBJ2-3; TRBD2 matches at 13 bases. The CDR3 is made up of 23 amino acids. With 3 bases clipped from V and 0 bases from J, the junction kept 22 bases outside the gene matches. Germline V gene data show CDR1 as SGHRS and CDR2 as YFSETQ. The CDR3 region has the DNA TGCGCCAGCAGCTGGGGTTCAACAGCTTACCAACTAGCGGGGGGGCCTAGCACAGATACGCAGTATTTT. It codes for CASSWGSTAYQLAGGPSTDTQYF.